These T cell receptor beta chains were read from a single sample in a study of blood T cell repertoires in COVID-19. Sequencing was performed with immunoSEQ multiplex PCR; in TCRdb, only in-frame clones are kept and a portion is missing. Among about 64,000 clones listed, about nine tenths were seen once. Sequenced input: peripheral blood. The receptors were gathered from a human donor in a cohort sampled during active COVID-19. The conserved cysteine and the conserved F or W are not part of the CDR3 here.

length,J,V,CDR3
14,TRBJ1-5,TRBV28,ASSLIGQGVGQPQH
14,TRBJ2-2,TRBV5-4,ASSSWTGSTSGELF
14,TRBJ2-7,TRBV18,ASSATGTSGSYEQY
11,TRBJ2-7,TRBV27,ASRLAEPYEQY
12,TRBJ1-3,TRBV15,ATSPRSRGNTIY
10,TRBJ2-5,TRBV2,ASSETGTAQY
14,TRBJ2-7,TRBV28,ASSLWLGTGLSEQY
12,TRBJ1-1,TRBV9,ASSLGGLNTEAF
12,TRBJ1-5,TRBV6-5,ASSPTGPWQPQH
18,TRBJ2-6,TRBV4-3,ASSPFRGPQGGAGANVLT
14,TRBJ2-3,TRBV7-2,ASSLRGGASTDTQY
13,TRBJ1-1,TRBV6-5,ASIWTGGANTEAF
13,TRBJ2-1,TRBV5-1,ASSPDRGFYNEQF
12,TRBJ2-7,TRBV5-8,ASSFTGGPYEQY
11,TRBJ2-7,TRBV19,ASSPGEEYEQY
12,TRBJ1-5,TRBV29-1,SVRDSGSNQPQH
12,TRBJ2-7,TRBV28,ASSPGTGGIEQY
12,TRBJ2-5,TRBV19,ASSMWGQQETQY
13,TRBJ2-1,TRBV9,ASSVEWTSDNEQF
10,TRBJ1-4,TRBV7-9,AIRGLDEKLF
13,TRBJ2-7,TRBV15,ATSRDRDRAYEQY
11,TRBJ1-5,TRBV6-5,ASSSQQGQPQH
14,TRBJ2-1,TRBV6-5,ASSYGLAGRDNEQF
15,TRBJ2-7,TRBV5-6,ASSLSEAGRIPNEQY
13,TRBJ2-1,TRBV5-1,ASSLAGAVYNEQF
12,TRBJ2-5,TRBV24-1,ATPPGRRQETQY
13,TRBJ2-2,TRBV11-3,ASTAGTGDTGELF
13,TRBJ2-2,TRBV19,ASQEQGTNTGELF
15,TRBJ2-1,TRBV15,ATSREPLAGGRDEQF
12,TRBJ1-6,TRBV5-4,ASSLDRVNSPLH
11,TRBJ1-1,TRBV28,ASSGQGMGEAF